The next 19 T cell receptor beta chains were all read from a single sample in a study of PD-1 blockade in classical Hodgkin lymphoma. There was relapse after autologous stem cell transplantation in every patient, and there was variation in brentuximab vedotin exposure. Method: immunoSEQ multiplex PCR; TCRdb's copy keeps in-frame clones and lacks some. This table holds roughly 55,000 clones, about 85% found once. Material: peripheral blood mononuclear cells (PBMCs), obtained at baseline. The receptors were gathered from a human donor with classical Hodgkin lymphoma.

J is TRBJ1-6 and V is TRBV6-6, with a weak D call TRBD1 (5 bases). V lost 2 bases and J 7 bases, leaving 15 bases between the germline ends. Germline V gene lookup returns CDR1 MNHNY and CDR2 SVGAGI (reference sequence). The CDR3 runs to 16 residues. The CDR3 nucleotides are TGTGCCAGCAGTTACGGTGCGGGGGGGAGAAATTCACCCCTCCACTTT. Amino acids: CASSYGAGGRNSPLHF.

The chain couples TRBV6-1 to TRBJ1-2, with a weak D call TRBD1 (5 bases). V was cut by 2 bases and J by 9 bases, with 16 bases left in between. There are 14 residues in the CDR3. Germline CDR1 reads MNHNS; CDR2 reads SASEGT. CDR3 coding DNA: TGTGCCAGCAGTGAACTTGACAGCCGGGGACGCTACACCTTC. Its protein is CASSELDSRGRYTF.

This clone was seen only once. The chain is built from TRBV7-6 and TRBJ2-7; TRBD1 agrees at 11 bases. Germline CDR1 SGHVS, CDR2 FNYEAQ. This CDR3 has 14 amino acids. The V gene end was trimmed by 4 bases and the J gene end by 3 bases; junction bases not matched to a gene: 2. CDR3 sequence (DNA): TGTGCCAGCAGCTCCGGGACAGGGGGCTACGAGCAGTACGTC. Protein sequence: CASSSGTGGYEQYV.

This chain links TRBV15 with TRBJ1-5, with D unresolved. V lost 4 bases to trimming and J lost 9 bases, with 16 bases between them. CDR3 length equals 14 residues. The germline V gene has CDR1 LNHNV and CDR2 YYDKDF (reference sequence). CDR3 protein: CATSIDGTLAPQHF. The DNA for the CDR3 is TGTGCCACCAGCATAGACGGCACTCTGGCGCCCCAGCATTTT.

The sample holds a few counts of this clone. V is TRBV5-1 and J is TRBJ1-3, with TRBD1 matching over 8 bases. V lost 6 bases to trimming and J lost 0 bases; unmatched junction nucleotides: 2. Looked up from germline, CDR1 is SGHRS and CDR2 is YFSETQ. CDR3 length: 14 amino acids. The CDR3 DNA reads TGCGCCAGCATGACAGGGGACTCTGGAAACACCATATATTTT. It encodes CASMTGDSGNTIYF. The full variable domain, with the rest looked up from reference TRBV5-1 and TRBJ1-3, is KAGVTQTPRYLIKTRGQQVTLSCSPISGHRSVSWYQQTPGQGLQFLFEYFSETQRNKGNFPGRFSGRQFSNSRSEMNVSTLELGDSALYLCASMTGDSGNTIYFGEGSWLTVV.

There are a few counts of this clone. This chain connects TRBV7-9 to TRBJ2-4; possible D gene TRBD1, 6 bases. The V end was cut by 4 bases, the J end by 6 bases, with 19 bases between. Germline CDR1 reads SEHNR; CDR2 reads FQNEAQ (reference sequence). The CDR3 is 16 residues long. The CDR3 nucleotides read TGTGCCAGCAGCTACGGCCTCACAGGGTGGGGAAACATTCAGTACTTC. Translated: CASSYGLTGWGNIQYF.

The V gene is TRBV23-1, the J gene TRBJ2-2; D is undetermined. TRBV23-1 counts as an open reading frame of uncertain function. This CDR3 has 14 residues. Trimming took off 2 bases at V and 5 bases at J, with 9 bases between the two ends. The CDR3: CASSQRLLTGELFF. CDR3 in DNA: TGCGCCAGCAGTCAAAGATTACTTACCGGGGAGCTGTTTTTT.

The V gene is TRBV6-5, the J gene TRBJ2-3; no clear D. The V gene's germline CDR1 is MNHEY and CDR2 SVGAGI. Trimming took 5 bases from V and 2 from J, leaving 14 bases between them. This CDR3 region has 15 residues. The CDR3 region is CASSAHRRSTDTQYF. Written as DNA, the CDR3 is TGTGCCAGCAGTGCCCATAGGCGGTCCACAGATACGCAGTATTTT.

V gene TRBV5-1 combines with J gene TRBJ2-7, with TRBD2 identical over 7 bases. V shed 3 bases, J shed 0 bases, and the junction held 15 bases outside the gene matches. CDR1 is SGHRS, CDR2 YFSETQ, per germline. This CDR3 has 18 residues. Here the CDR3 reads CASSSSREGHQGSYEQYF. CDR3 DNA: TGCGCCAGCAGCTCTTCAAGGGAGGGCCATCAGGGCTCCTACGAGCAGTACTTC.

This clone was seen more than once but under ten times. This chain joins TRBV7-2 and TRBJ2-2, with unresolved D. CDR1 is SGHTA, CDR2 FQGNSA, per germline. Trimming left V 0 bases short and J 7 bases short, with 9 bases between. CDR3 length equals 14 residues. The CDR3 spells CASSLAPSVGELFF. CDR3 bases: TGTGCCAGCAGCTTAGCCCCGAGCGTCGGGGAGCTGTTTTTT. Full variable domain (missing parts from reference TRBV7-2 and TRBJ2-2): GAGVSQSPSNKVTEKGKDVELRCDPISGHTALYWYRQSLGQGLEFLIYFQGNSAPDKSGLPSDRFSAERTGGSVSTLTIQRTQQEDSAVYLCASSLAPSVGELFFGEGSRLTVL.

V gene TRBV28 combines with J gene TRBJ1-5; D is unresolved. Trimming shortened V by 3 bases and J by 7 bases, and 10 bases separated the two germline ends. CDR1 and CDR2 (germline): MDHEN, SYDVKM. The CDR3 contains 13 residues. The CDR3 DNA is TGTGCCAGCAGTTTCCTGCTGACGCAGCCCCAGCATTTT. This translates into CASSFLLTQPQHF. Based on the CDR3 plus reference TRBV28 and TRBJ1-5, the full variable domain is DVKVTQSSRYLVKRTGEKVFLECVQDMDHENMFWYRQDPGLGLRLIYFSYDVKMKEKGDIPEGYSVSREKKERFSLILESASTNQTSMYLCASSFLLTQPQHFGDGTRLSIL.

This chain's CDR3 is CASSLAGGGNNEQFF. The DNA for the CDR3 is TGCGCCAGCAGCTTAGCGGGAGGGGGGAACAATGAGCAGTTCTTC. The chain employs TRBV5-1 and TRBJ2-1, with 10 bases that match TRBD2. Germline V CDR1 and CDR2: SGHRS, YFSETQ. Trimming removed 2 bases from V and 5 bases from J; junction bases left unmatched: 4. This CDR3 is built from 15 residues.

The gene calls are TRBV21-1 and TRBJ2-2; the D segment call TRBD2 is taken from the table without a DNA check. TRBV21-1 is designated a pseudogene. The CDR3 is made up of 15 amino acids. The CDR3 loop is CASLPPTRGAGELFF. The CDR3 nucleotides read TGTGCCAGTCTCCCCCCCACCCGCGGGGCCGGGGAGCTGTTTTTT.

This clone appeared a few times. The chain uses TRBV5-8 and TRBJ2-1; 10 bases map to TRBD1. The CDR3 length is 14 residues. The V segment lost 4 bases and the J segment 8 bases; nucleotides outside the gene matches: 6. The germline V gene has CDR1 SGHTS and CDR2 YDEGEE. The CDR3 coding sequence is TGTGCCAGCAGCAAGGGACAGGGGAGCGATGAGCAGTTCTTC. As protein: CASSKGQGSDEQFF.

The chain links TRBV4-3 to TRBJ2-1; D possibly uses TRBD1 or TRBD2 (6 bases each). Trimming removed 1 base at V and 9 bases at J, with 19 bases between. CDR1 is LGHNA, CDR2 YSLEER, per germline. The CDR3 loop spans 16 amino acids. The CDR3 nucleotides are TGCGCCAGCAGCCAAGGGAGGGGGAGCGGGTTGGGTGAGCAGTTCTTC. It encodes CASSQGRGSGLGEQFF.

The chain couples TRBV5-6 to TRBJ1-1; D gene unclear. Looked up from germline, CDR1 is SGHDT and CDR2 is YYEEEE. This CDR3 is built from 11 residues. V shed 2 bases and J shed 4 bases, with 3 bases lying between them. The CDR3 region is CASSFRTEAFF. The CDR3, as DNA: TGTGCCAGCAGCTTCCGCACTGAAGCTTTCTTT.

CDR3 sequence (DNA): TGTGCCAGCAGTTGGACCGGGGAGGGCAATCAGCCCCAGCATTTT. It codes for CASSWTGEGNQPQHF. The chain uses TRBV6-5 and TRBJ1-5; D is unclear. Deletions cut 4 bases from V and 2 bases from J, with 12 bases between. This CDR3 has 15 residues. Germline V lookup: CDR1 MNHEY, CDR2 SVGAGI.

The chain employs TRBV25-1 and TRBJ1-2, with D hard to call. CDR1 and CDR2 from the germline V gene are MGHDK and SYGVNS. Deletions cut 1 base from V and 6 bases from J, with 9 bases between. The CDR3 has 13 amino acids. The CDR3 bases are TGTGCCAGCAGTGAATCCGGGGTACATGGCTACACCTTC. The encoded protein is CASSESGVHGYTF.

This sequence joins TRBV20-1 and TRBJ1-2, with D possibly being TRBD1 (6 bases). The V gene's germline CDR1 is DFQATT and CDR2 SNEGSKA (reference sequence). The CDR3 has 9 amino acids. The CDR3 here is CKPGVGYTF. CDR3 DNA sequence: TGCAAGCCAGGGGTTGGCTACACCTTC.